The source of this T cell receptor beta chain is a study of control samples from healthy donors and cancer patients. This table comes from immunoSEQ multiplex PCR, and its TCRdb copy is limited to in-frame clones, with some not included. The table includes around 190,000 clones, nearly 90% detected once. This CDR3 contains 16 residues. J is TRBJ1-3 and V is TRBV21-1. TRBV21-1 is shown as a pseudogene. The sequence was collected from a woman aged 45-59 years in good health. Sequencing was performed on blood. The CDR3 nucleotides are TGTGCCAGCAGCAAATGGGAGGTTAGGCTCGGAAACACCATATATTTT. It encodes CASSKWEVRLGNTIYF.